This TCR beta chain was documented in a study of T cell changes during pregnancy in multiple sclerosis. This table comes from immunoSEQ multiplex PCR, and its TCRdb copy is limited to in-frame clones, with some not included. The sample has about 74,000 clones; roughly 89% are singletons. Trimming took 10 bases from V and 7 from J; bases not matched to a gene: 12. The CDR3 loop spans 13 amino acids. CDR1 and CDR2 from the germline V gene are MNHEY and SVGAGI. This clonotype originated in a female donor in good health, enrolled as a control in a pregnancy study. The material was peripheral blood, obtained after pregnancy. V usage is TRBV6-5 and J usage is TRBJ1-2; TRBD1 aligns across 7 bases. The CDR3 loop reads CATRQGTSSGYTF. In DNA form, the CDR3 reads TGTGCCACCAGACAGGGAACGAGCTCTGGCTACACCTTC.